This TCR beta chain derives from a study of cytomegalovirus exposure and HLA in healthy donors. General study results and limits: V- and J-gene trimming of TCR beta was linked (in a later analysis) to a missense DCLRE1C variant. Researchers reportedly found TCR beta sequences accurately predicted most subjects' HLA-A and HLA-B alleles.

Of note for this clone: Its antigen is not identified.

The CDR3 totals 16 residues. Germline trimming cut 0 bases from V and 0 bases from J; bases unmatched to any gene: 4. Germline-derived CDR1 and CDR2 are SGHNT and YYREEE (reference sequence). The primer mix had 60 Vbeta and 13 Jbeta primers. Under the authors' procedure: Later, 65 million to 90 million unique TCR beta chains were counted in an analysis, and roughly 11 million of them were shared. TCRdb's copy holds only in-frame clones and misses some; the assay was immunoSEQ multiplex PCR. That table gives V, J and clone size, and the DNA gave D and trimming. This sample yields roughly 150,000 clones, of which over 70% are seen a single time; over 13% belongs to the top ten.

The clonotype comes from a woman aged 40 to 50 in good health and CMV-seronegative. V gene TRBV5-4 combines with J gene TRBJ1-2; 8 nucleotides line up with TRBD1. The source material was PBMCs. Written as DNA, the CDR3 is TGTGCCAGCAGCTTGGCAAACAGGGGGACTAACTATGGCTACACCTTC. Its translation is CASSLANRGTNYGYTF.